The 17 T cell receptor beta chains below come from one sample, sequenced in a study of CD8 T cells in Susac syndrome. Reverse transcription of about 0.45 to 1 ug RNA was performed with random hexamers. TCRdb fed the immunoSEQ multiplex PCR reads into MiXCR, producing one record per CDR3 protein. The sample holds some 300,000 distinct CDR3 sequences, roughly 90% seen once. Sequencing used CD8+ T cells from PBMCs. The receptors were gathered from a human donor with multiple sclerosis.

The chain joins TRBV7-6 to TRBJ2-7, with a tentative D call TRBD2 (6 bases). Germline lookup yields CDR1 SGHVS and CDR2 FNYEAQ. There are 15 residues in the CDR3. Trimming removed 5 bases from V and 0 bases from J, with 14 bases in between. CDR3 sequence (DNA): TGTGCCAGCAGCCCAGACGGGACTCTCTCCTACGAGCAGTACTTC. Protein sequence: CASSPDGTLSYEQYF.

The chain couples TRBV30 to TRBJ2-1, with TRBD2 matching 13 bases. Germline values: CDR1 GTSNPN, CDR2 SVGIG (reference sequence). Losses at the gene ends were 7 bases for V and 3 bases for J; bases not matched to a gene: 3. The CDR3 sequence is 14 residues long. DNA of the CDR3: TGTGCCTTCGGGACTAGCGGGGACTACAATGAGCAGTTCTTC. Translation: CAFGTSGDYNEQFF.

The V call is TRBV29-1, the J call TRBJ2-7; no reliable D call. V lost 5 bases, J lost 0 bases, and 11 bases lay in between. The V gene's germline CDR1 is SQVTM and CDR2 ANQGSEA. The CDR3 covers 13 residues. As DNA, the CDR3 is TGCAGCGTTATCAAAAGGGACTCCTACGAGCAGTACTTC. Amino acid sequence: CSVIKRDSYEQYF.

The rearrangement joins TRBV15 to TRBJ1-4; D ambiguous. The CDR3 is made up of 14 amino acids. The germline V gene has CDR1 LNHNV and CDR2 YYDKDF (reference sequence). V lost 5 bases and J lost 5, with 12 bases in between. In nucleotides, the CDR3 is TGTGCCACCAGCCCCCCTGGAAGGAATGAAAAACTGTTTTTT. Its protein is CATSPPGRNEKLFF.

The chain uses TRBV6-9 and TRBJ1-2; 7 bases line up with TRBD1. The CDR3 runs to 15 residues. Germline lookup yields CDR1 MNHGY and CDR2 SVAAGI. With 6 bases clipped from V and 2 bases from J, the junction kept 9 bases outside the gene matches. This chain's CDR3 is CASRLLKQGNYGYTF. CDR3 sequence (DNA): TGTGCCAGCAGACTATTGAAACAGGGGAACTATGGCTACACCTTC.

CDR3 amino acids: CASSQVGLASYNEQFF. The CDR3 nucleotides are TGCGCCAGCAGCCAAGTAGGGCTAGCCTCCTACAATGAGCAGTTCTTC. The rearrangement links TRBV4-1 to TRBJ2-1, with D possibly TRBD2 on 5 matching bases. Germline V gene lookup returns CDR1 MGHRA and CDR2 YSYEKL. This CDR3 is built from 16 residues. V was trimmed by 1 base and J by 0 bases, leaving 10 bases between them.

Written as DNA, the CDR3 is TGCGCCAGCAGCCGAAGGGACAGGGCGTCAGATACGCAGTATTTT. This translates into CASSRRDRASDTQYF. The genes are TRBV4-3 and TRBJ2-3; 9 bases agree with TRBD1. The V gene end was trimmed by 4 bases and the J gene end by 4 bases; junction bases not matched to a gene: 6. Germline-derived CDR1 and CDR2 are LGHNA and YSLEER. The CDR3 is 15 amino acids.

The chain carries TRBV6-5 and TRBJ2-7; TRBD1 matches 8 bases. Per the germline V gene, CDR1 is MNHEY and CDR2 is SVGAGI. The CDR3 is 15 amino acids. Losses at the gene ends were 0 bases for V and 2 bases for J; bases not matched to a gene: 3. Here the CDR3 reads CASSYSTGGTYEQYF. The DNA of the CDR3 is TGTGCCAGCAGTTACTCAACAGGGGGTACCTACGAGCAGTACTTC.

The rearrangement joins TRBV20-1 to TRBJ2-7, with 8 bases that match TRBD1. This CDR3 contains 13 residues. V lost 6 bases to trimming and J lost 0 bases; unmatched junction nucleotides: 4. Germline assignment: CDR1 DFQATT and CDR2 SNEGSKA (reference sequence). The CDR3 DNA follows: TGCAGTGCCTCGGACAGGGACTCCTACGAGCAGTACTTC. This codes for CSASDRDSYEQYF.

The V call is TRBV27, the J call TRBJ2-2; no firm D call. V lost 5 bases and J 3 bases, leaving 13 bases between the germline ends. This CDR3 is 15 amino acids long. Germline V gene data show CDR1 as MNHEY and CDR2 as SMNVEV (reference sequence). The CDR3 DNA is TGTGCCAGCAGTCCCTCCCGCGGTCACACCGGGGAGCTGTTTTTT. This gives the protein CASSPSRGHTGELFF.

The chain joins TRBV28 to TRBJ2-7; 7 bases map to TRBD2. Germline V lookup: CDR1 MDHEN, CDR2 SYDVKM. The V and J ends lost 4 bases and 2 bases, in that order; junction bases with no gene match: 11. The CDR3 has 16 amino acids. The CDR3 is CASSSPGLLPAYEQYF. Written as DNA, the CDR3 is TGTGCCAGCAGTTCCCCGGGACTACTGCCCGCCTACGAGCAGTACTTC.

V is TRBV9 and J is TRBJ2-1; D call uncertain. Germline V gives CDR1 SGDLS, CDR2 YYNGEE. The CDR3 spans 13 residues. The ends were cut back, 0 bases at V and 8 bases at J, with 9 bases in the middle. As DNA, the CDR3 is TGTGCCAGCAGCGTAGCCCAGACGGATGAGCAGTTCTTC. Translated, it gives CASSVAQTDEQFF. The entire variable domain, with the rest obtained from reference TRBV9 and TRBJ2-1, is as follows: DSGVTQTPKHLITATGQRVTLRCSPRSGDLSVYWYQQSLDQGLQFLIQYYNGEERAKGNILERFSAQQFPDLHSELNLSSLELGDSALYFCASSVAQTDEQFFGPGTRLTVL.

A note on this clonotype: One end of the junction varies from germline; a read error may be responsible. CDR3 coding DNA: TGTGCCGGCAGCCTGGGGGCGGAGCAGTACTTC. Translating it yields CAGSLGAEQYF. The chain combines TRBV28 with TRBJ2-7, with TRBD1 as a possible D gene (6 bases). From germline, CDR1 is MDHEN and CDR2 SYDVKM. The CDR3 extends over 11 amino acids.

This chain links TRBV4-1 with TRBJ2-5; weak D call: TRBD1 (5 bases). CDR1 and CDR2 (germline): MGHRA, YSYEKL. V shed 1 base and J shed 2 bases, with 17 bases lying between them. This CDR3 is 17 amino acids long. The CDR3 here is CASSQVGLATVQETQYF. CDR3 DNA sequence: TGCGCCAGCAGCCAAGTAGGTTTGGCGACAGTACAAGAGACCCAGTACTTC.

V usage is TRBV5-5 and J usage is TRBJ1-2; D remains unclear. Looked up from germline, CDR1 is SGHKS and CDR2 is YYEKEE (reference sequence). The CDR3 totals 14 residues. Trimming left V 3 bases short and J 4 bases short, with 13 bases between. The CDR3: CASSSIVGSYGYTF. The CDR3 DNA is TGTGCCAGCAGCTCCATCGTGGGGTCCTATGGCTACACCTTC. The full variable domain, rest sourced from reference TRBV5-5 and TRBJ1-2, is DAGVTQSPTHLIKTRGQQVTLRCSPISGHKSVSWYQQVLGQGPQFIFQYYEKEERGRGNFPDRFSARQFPNYSSELNVNALLLGDSALYLCASSSIVGSYGYTFGSGTRLTVV.

V usage is TRBV9 and J usage is TRBJ2-1; 9 bases map to TRBD2. The V gene's germline CDR1 is SGDLS and CDR2 YYNGEE. The CDR3 has 18 residues. Germline trimming cut 5 bases from V and 8 bases from J; bases unmatched to any gene: 20. In DNA, the CDR3 is TGTGCCAGCAGTGATAGGGGGACTAGCTGGGCCTTGTCCGATGAGCAGTTCTTC. This sequence encodes CASSDRGTSWALSDEQFF. Using reference TRBV9 and TRBJ2-1 for the parts outside the CDR3, the full variable domain is DSGVTQTPKHLITATGQRVTLRCSPRSGDLSVYWYQQSLDQGLQFLIQYYNGEERAKGNILERFSAQQFPDLHSELNLSSLELGDSALYFCASSDRGTSWALSDEQFFGPGTRLTVL.

The chain uses TRBV20-1 and TRBJ2-7; unclear D gene. Trimming removed 0 bases at V and 3 bases at J, with 9 bases between. CDR3 length: 13 residues. Germline V gene lookup returns CDR1 DFQATT and CDR2 SNEGSKA (reference sequence). This chain's CDR3 is CSARDGNVYEQYF. CDR3 bases: TGCAGTGCTAGAGATGGGAATGTCTACGAGCAGTACTTC.